One sample yielded the 15 T cell receptor beta chains listed below, sequenced in a study of cytomegalovirus exposure and HLA in healthy donors. Both 60 Vbeta primers and 13 Jbeta primers went into the PCR. Method: immunoSEQ multiplex PCR; TCRdb's copy keeps in-frame clones and lacks some. The repertoire has about 150,000 clones, nearly 80% of them found once; the top ten carry around 2.2%. The sample consisted of PBMCs. The receptors derive from a man aged 30 to 39 in good health and CMV-seronegative.

The rearrangement joins TRBV27 to TRBJ2-4; 9 nucleotides agree with TRBD1. This CDR3 is 17 amino acids long. Germline V gives CDR1 MNHEY, CDR2 SMNVEV (reference sequence). With 3 bases clipped from V and 6 bases from J, the junction kept 12 bases outside the gene matches. The CDR3 sequence: CASSFGGFTGGLNIQYF. For the CDR3, the DNA is TGTGCCAGCAGTTTTGGGGGATTCACAGGGGGCTTAAACATTCAGTACTTC.

The chain has TRBV18 and TRBJ2-3, with 15 bases lining up with TRBD2. V was pared by 4 bases and J by 2 bases, with 7 bases of the junction left unmatched. The CDR3 is made up of 18 amino acids. Germline CDR1 is KGHSH and CDR2 is LQKENI. The CDR3 DNA reads as TGTGCCAGCTCACGAATCGGACTAGCGGGAGGGTCCACAGATACGCAGTATTTT. It translates to CASSRIGLAGGSTDTQYF.

The rearrangement links TRBV7-9 to TRBJ2-7; D remains unclear. The ends were cut back, 5 bases at V and 3 bases at J, with 5 bases in the middle. CDR3 length equals 11 residues. Per germline, CDR1 SEHNR and CDR2 FQNEAQ (reference sequence). CDR3 nucleotides: TGTGCCAGCAGCGGCAACTACGAGCAGTACTTC. It codes for CASSGNYEQYF.

This clone was seen many times. The gene calls are TRBV6-4 and TRBJ2-3; 7 nucleotides agree with TRBD2. The CDR3 has 16 amino acids. With 3 bases clipped from V and 4 bases from J, the junction kept 10 bases outside the gene matches. Germline-derived CDR1 and CDR2 are MRHNA and SNTAGT. CDR3 sequence reads: CASSELGGSGSDTQYF. The CDR3 coding sequence is TGTGCCAGCAGTGAATTGGGCGGGAGCGGCTCAGATACGCAGTATTTT.

The chain uses TRBV5-4 and TRBJ2-5, with D possibly matching TRBD1 (6 bases). Trimming took off 0 bases at V and 5 bases at J, with 11 bases between the two ends. The CDR3 contains 14 residues. Germline CDR1 and CDR2: SGHNT and YYREEE (reference sequence). In DNA, the CDR3 is TGTGCCAGCAGCTTGGGACAGGCCCGTGAGACCCAGTACTTC. Translated: CASSLGQARETQYF.

The rearrangement links TRBV27 to TRBJ1-2; tentative D call: TRBD1 (6 bases). The CDR3 is made up of 14 amino acids. V was cut by 2 bases and J by 8 bases, with 15 bases left in between. Germline V lookup: CDR1 MNHEY, CDR2 SMNVEV (reference sequence). CDR3 nucleotide sequence: TGTGCCAGCAGTTTAGGCGGGGGGCTGGGCGGCTACACCTTC. Its protein is CASSLGGGLGGYTF.

This clone was found a few times. The V gene is TRBV10-2, the J gene TRBJ1-2; 8 bases match TRBD1. Looked up from germline, CDR1 is WSHSY and CDR2 is SAAADI. J was trimmed by 6 bases and V by 6 bases; bases with no gene match: 9. CDR3 length equals 14 residues. The CDR3 DNA sequence: TGCGCCAGCAGCTTGACAGGGGCCGTGCATGGCTACACCTTC. It is translated as CASSLTGAVHGYTF.

This chain links TRBV28 with TRBJ2-7, with 9 bases that match TRBD2. Germline V gives CDR1 MDHEN, CDR2 SYDVKM. The CDR3 covers 14 residues. J was trimmed by 2 bases and V by 7 bases; bases with no gene match: 6. This CDR3 is CASILAGGPYEQYF. For the CDR3, the DNA is TGTGCCAGCATCCTTGCGGGAGGGCCCTACGAGCAGTACTTC.

This clone was found once. V is TRBV5-5 and J is TRBJ2-7, with 8 bases identical to TRBD1. J lost 6 bases, V lost 2 bases, and 7 bases had no gene match. The CDR3 consists of 14 residues. Per the germline V gene, CDR1 is SGHKS and CDR2 is YYEKEE (reference sequence). The CDR3 loop reads CASSLQGGSSEQYF. CDR3 DNA: TGTGCCAGCAGCTTACAGGGGGGTTCTAGCGAGCAGTACTTC.

The genes are TRBV5-4 and TRBJ2-3; TRBD2 might be the D (6 bases). The CDR3 runs 15 residues. Germline V gene sequence: CDR1 SGHNT, CDR2 YYREEE (reference sequence). V was clipped by 4 bases and J by 2 bases, with 14 bases between them. CDR3 sequence (DNA): TGTGCCAGCAGCGGCGGGACCCCCTACACAGATACGCAGTATTTT. Its protein product is CASSGGTPYTDTQYF.

This rearrangement joins TRBV28 to TRBJ1-1; D uncertain. V shed 6 bases and J shed 1 base, with 12 bases lying between them. This CDR3 spans 14 amino acids. CDR1 and CDR2 (germline): MDHEN, SYDVKM. CDR3 DNA sequence: TGTGCCAGCAGCTTTACTCGGGGGAACACTGAAGCTTTCTTT. This sequence encodes CASSFTRGNTEAFF.

This clone was counted a few times. The chain is built from TRBV7-9 and TRBJ2-5, with TRBD1 identical over 11 bases. This CDR3 comprises 14 residues. Germline CDR1 and CDR2: SEHNR and FQNEAQ (reference sequence). V lost 10 bases, J lost 3 bases, and 7 bases stayed unmatched. The CDR3 here is CATLRTGGEETQYF. The CDR3 DNA reads as TGTGCCACCCTACGGACAGGGGGCGAAGAGACCCAGTACTTC.

The CDR3 DNA reads TGTGCCAGCAGCCGAAGACTAGCGGTGGGGCAAGAGACCCAGTACTTC. Translated, it gives CASSRRLAVGQETQYF. The chain combines TRBV7-8 with TRBJ2-5; TRBD2 aligns across 9 bases. Germline trimming cut 5 bases from V and 2 bases from J; bases unmatched to any gene: 9. The CDR3 length is 16 residues. Germline values: CDR1 SGHVS, CDR2 FQNEAQ.

This clone was detected a few times. This CDR3 is CASSLGLSTYGYTF. As DNA, the CDR3 is TGTGCCAGCAGCTTGGGCCTGAGTACTTATGGCTACACCTTC. The chain has TRBV5-6 and TRBJ1-2; no firm D call. Trimming shortened V by 0 bases and J by 5 bases, and 11 bases separated the two germline ends. The CDR3 runs 14 residues. Germline-derived CDR1 and CDR2 are SGHDT and YYEEEE.

The CDR3 sequence is CASSDYRDANYGYTF. The CDR3 bases are TGCGCCAGCAGCGATTACAGGGATGCGAACTATGGCTACACCTTC. This chain uses TRBV5-1 with TRBJ1-2; tentative D call: TRBD1 (6 bases). CDR1 is SGHRS and CDR2 is YFSETQ in the germline V gene. V was clipped by 4 bases and J by 2 bases, with 15 bases between them. The CDR3 has 15 amino acids.